A single sample is the source of the 29 T cell receptor beta chains below, sequenced in a study of cytotoxic CD8 clonotypes in ibrutinib-treated CLL. Here immunoSEQ multiplex PCR was the method, and the copy in TCRdb shows in-frame clones only, minus some. The data contain approximately 45,000 clones, over 60% of them seen just once; the ten biggest clones take up under 25%. The sequences come from PBMCs, collected after 24 months of ibrutinib treatment. The receptors derive from a human donor with chronic lymphocytic leukemia.

The table lists this clone with a few counts. The chain combines TRBV29-1 with TRBJ1-1; possible D gene TRBD1, 6 bases. V was shortened by 4 bases and J by 7 bases, with 22 bases between the two germline ends. The CDR3 is 15 residues long. In germline, CDR1 is SQVTM, CDR2 ANQGSEA. The CDR3 loop is CSVAQRQGPGLEAFF. The CDR3, as DNA: TGCAGCGTTGCGCAGCGTCAGGGGCCGGGGCTTGAAGCTTTCTTT.

This clone was detected only a few times. The rearrangement uses TRBV2 and TRBJ1-1; D is uncertain. From germline, CDR1 is SNHLY and CDR2 FYNNEI. CDR3 length: 12 amino acids. Trimming left V 8 bases short and J 6 bases short, with 13 bases between. CDR3 sequence reads: CASCPGQAEAFF. CDR3 DNA sequence: TGTGCCAGCTGCCCAGGCCAGGCTGAAGCTTTCTTT.

The chain joins TRBV5-1 to TRBJ1-6; TRBD1 is a possible D gene (5 bases). The CDR3 runs 13 residues. CDR1 is SGHRS and CDR2 is YFSETQ in the germline V gene. V was cut by 1 base and J by 10 bases, with 9 bases left in between. The CDR3 is CASSLSRGSPLHF. The CDR3 nucleotides are TGCGCCAGCAGCTTGAGCCGGGGCTCACCCCTCCACTTT.

This clone was observed at least ten times. J is TRBJ2-7 and V is TRBV7-2; D call uncertain. V was clipped by 3 bases and J by 3 bases, with 9 bases between them. The CDR3 spans 13 residues. The germline V gene encodes CDR1 SGHTA and CDR2 FQGNSA. CDR3 coding DNA: TGTGCCAGCAGCTTGGAACTGGGCTACGAGCAGTACTTC. The encoded protein is CASSLELGYEQYF. The whole variable domain, filled in from reference TRBV7-2 and TRBJ2-7, reads GAGVSQSPSNKVTEKGKDVELRCDPISGHTALYWYRQSLGQGLEFLIYFQGNSAPDKSGLPSDRFSAERTGGSVSTLTIQRTQQEDSAVYLCASSLELGYEQYFGPGTRLTVT.

This chain uses TRBV6-1 with TRBJ2-1, with 9 bases that match TRBD2. J was trimmed by 10 bases and V by 1 base; bases with no gene match: 2. Germline V gene sequence: CDR1 MNHNS, CDR2 SASEGT. The CDR3 sequence is 13 residues long. The CDR3 nucleotides read TGTGCCAGCAGTGAAGTTAGCGGGGGAGAGCAGTTCTTC. Encoded protein: CASSEVSGGEQFF.

V gene TRBV28 combines with J gene TRBJ1-1; tentative D call: TRBD1 (5 bases). V lost 1 base to trimming and J lost 4 bases, with 10 bases between them. Germline assignment: CDR1 MDHEN and CDR2 SYDVKM. The CDR3 sequence is 14 residues long. In nucleotides, the CDR3 is TGTGCCAGCAGTTTATTAGGGGCGGGCACTGAAGCTTTCTTT. Its translation is CASSLLGAGTEAFF.

The J gene is TRBJ1-2, the V gene TRBV5-1, with 7 bases that match TRBD1. CDR1 is SGHRS, CDR2 YFSETQ, per germline. This CDR3 is 16 amino acids long. The V and J ends lost 4 bases and 0 bases, in that order; junction bases with no gene match: 9. DNA for the CDR3: TGCGCCAGCAGCGGCCCGACAGGGTTTCCTAACTATGGCTACACCTTC. This sequence encodes CASSGPTGFPNYGYTF.

This rearrangement joins TRBV19 to TRBJ1-5; a possible D gene is TRBD1 (6 bases). Germline V gene lookup returns CDR1 LNHDA and CDR2 SQIVND (reference sequence). Trimming pared 8 bases from V and 5 bases from J, leaving 13 bases between. The CDR3 loop spans 13 amino acids. CDR3 residues: CASGLGGYQPQHF. The CDR3 region has the DNA TGTGCCAGTGGTTTAGGGGGTTATCAGCCCCAGCATTTT.

This chain uses TRBV29-1 with TRBJ1-2, with 8 bases lining up with TRBD1. Germline CDR1 SQVTM, CDR2 ANQGSEA. There are 17 residues in the CDR3. V lost 4 bases and J lost 7; bases outside the gene matches: 20. This CDR3 is CSVALVQTAGGAGGYTF. The DNA for the CDR3 is TGCAGCGTTGCTCTCGTACAAACCGCAGGGGGCGCTGGTGGCTACACCTTC.

This clone was seen a few times. The chain employs TRBV2 and TRBJ1-5; D possibly corresponds to TRBD1 (5 bases). The CDR3 covers 15 residues. V was pared by 6 bases and J by 7 bases, with 19 bases between. CDR1 is SNHLY, CDR2 FYNNEI, per germline. The CDR3 is CASSPGGSGRQPQHF. The CDR3 DNA sequence: TGTGCCAGCAGCCCCGGGGGATCGGGGAGACAGCCCCAGCATTTT.

The rearrangement joins TRBV5-4 to TRBJ2-3, with D hard to call. Germline V gene data show CDR1 as SGHNT and CDR2 as YYREEE (reference sequence). V shed 1 base and J shed 2 bases, with 8 bases lying between them. This CDR3 comprises 14 residues. The CDR3 here is CASSLIGLTDTQYF. Here the CDR3 DNA reads TGTGCCAGCAGCTTGATTGGCCTCACAGATACGCAGTATTTT. Based on the CDR3 plus reference TRBV5-4 and TRBJ2-3, the full variable domain is ETGVTQSPTHLIKTRGQQVTLRCSSQSGHNTVSWYQQALGQGPQFIFQYYREEENGRGNFPPRFSGLQFPNYSSELNVNALELDDSALYLCASSLIGLTDTQYFGPGTRLTVL.

V gene TRBV10-3 combines with J gene TRBJ1-2; 7 nucleotides agree with TRBD1. Trimming took 6 bases from V and 1 from J; bases not matched to a gene: 5. The CDR3 is made up of 14 amino acids. CDR1 is ENHRY and CDR2 is SYGVKD in the germline V gene. Here the CDR3 DNA reads TGTGCCATCAGCCGCGGGACAGATAACTATGGCTACACCTTC. Its protein product is CAISRGTDNYGYTF.

V usage is TRBV28 and J usage is TRBJ1-1; D gene ambiguous. This CDR3 is 13 amino acids long. CDR1 and CDR2 (germline): MDHEN, SYDVKM. Trimming cost V 3 bases and J 11 bases, with 16 bases left between them. The CDR3 protein is CASSLVRASGAFF. The CDR3 DNA reads as TGTGCCAGCAGTTTGGTTCGGGCGAGTGGGGCTTTCTTT.

The CDR3 is CSVLTGRNEQFF. The CDR3 DNA reads as TGCAGCGTTCTGACAGGGCGGAATGAGCAGTTCTTC. The chain carries TRBV29-1 and TRBJ2-1, with TRBD1 matching over 7 bases. V trimming: 5 bases; J trimming: 7 bases; junction bases outside the gene matches: 5. This CDR3 has 12 residues. Germline CDR1 SQVTM, CDR2 ANQGSEA.

The CDR3 coding sequence is TGTGCCTGGAGTGTACGGAACAGTAATCAGCCCCAGCATTTT. Translated: CAWSVRNSNQPQHF. The gene calls are TRBV30 and TRBJ1-5; D gene unclear. This CDR3 comprises 14 residues. CDR1 is GTSNPN, CDR2 SVGIG, per germline (reference sequence). Trimming shortened V by 0 bases and J by 4 bases, and 10 bases separated the two germline ends.

The chain couples TRBV15 to TRBJ1-1, with 7 bases that match TRBD1. CDR1 and CDR2 from the germline V gene are LNHNV and YYDKDF (reference sequence). V shed 5 bases, J shed 0 bases, and the junction held 3 bases outside the gene matches. The CDR3 runs 14 residues. CDR3 DNA: TGTGCCACCAGCTTGGGACAGTTGAACACTGAAGCTTTCTTT. Its protein product is CATSLGQLNTEAFF. Full variable domain (outside the CDR3, taken from reference TRBV15 and TRBJ1-1): DAMVIQNPRYQVTQFGKPVTLSCSQTLNHNVMYWYQQKSSQAPKLLFHYYDKDFNNEADTPDNFQSRRPNTSFCFLDIRSPGLGDTAMYLCATSLGQLNTEAFFGQGTRLTVV.

The chain is built from TRBV7-6 and TRBJ2-7; either TRBD1 or TRBD2 may supply D (5 bases each). The CDR3 runs 16 residues. V shed 5 bases and J shed 6 bases, with 23 bases lying between them. Germline V CDR1 and CDR2: SGHVS, FNYEAQ. The CDR3 spells CASSPYRDPKFREQYF. The CDR3, as DNA: TGTGCCAGCAGCCCATACCGGGACCCTAAATTCCGCGAGCAGTACTTC.

V gene TRBV2 combines with J gene TRBJ2-5; D call uncertain. V lost 6 bases to trimming and J lost 2 bases, with 10 bases between them. The germline V gene encodes CDR1 SNHLY and CDR2 FYNNEI. This CDR3 contains 13 residues. The CDR3 nucleotides are TGTGCCAGCAGCCGAGGACGGCAAGAGACCCAGTACTTC. The encoded protein is CASSRGRQETQYF.

V usage is TRBV6-5 and J usage is TRBJ1-5; D may be TRBD1 (5 bases). Germline assignment: CDR1 MNHEY and CDR2 SVGAGI. The CDR3 consists of 13 residues. Trimming removed 2 bases from V and 6 bases from J, with 8 bases in between. In DNA, the CDR3 is TGTGCCAGCAGTTACGGGGGTGGTCAGCCCCAGCATTTT. It is translated as CASSYGGGQPQHF.

This clone came up a few times. The chain has TRBV4-1 and TRBJ1-2; no firm D call. Between the trimmed V and J ends, which lost 4 bases and 8 bases, there was a span of 20 bases. This CDR3 is built from 15 residues. CDR1 and CDR2 from the germline V gene are MGHRA and YSYEKL. CDR3 sequence reads: CASSPDVGISVGYTF. As DNA, the CDR3 is TGCGCCAGCAGCCCGGACGTGGGGATATCCGTAGGCTACACCTTC.

The V gene is TRBV9, the J gene TRBJ2-7; tentatively, D is TRBD2 (5 bases). CDR1 is SGDLS, CDR2 YYNGEE, per germline. The CDR3 has 13 residues. V dropped 4 bases and J dropped 4 bases, with 12 bases sitting between them. CDR3 coding DNA: TGTGCCAGCAGCCCCCGGGGAGTATACGAGCAGTACTTC. Amino acids: CASSPRGVYEQYF.

The J gene is TRBJ2-1, the V gene TRBV9; TRBD2 matches 9 bases. J gave up 3 bases and V 3 bases, and 7 bases lay outside the gene matches. CDR1 SGDLS and CDR2 YYNGEE come from the germline V gene. The CDR3 loop spans 16 amino acids. CDR3 in DNA: TGTGCCAGCAGCGGCCTTCTAGCGGGACACTACAATGAGCAGTTCTTC. The encoded protein is CASSGLLAGHYNEQFF. Filled out from reference TRBV9 and TRBJ2-1, the complete variable domain reads DSGVTQTPKHLITATGQRVTLRCSPRSGDLSVYWYQQSLDQGLQFLIQYYNGEERAKGNILERFSAQQFPDLHSELNLSSLELGDSALYFCASSGLLAGHYNEQFFGPGTRLTVL.

The rearrangement joins TRBV19 to TRBJ1-3; D call uncertain. Germline V gives CDR1 LNHDA, CDR2 SQIVND (reference sequence). The CDR3 covers 14 residues. V was shortened by 3 bases and J by 2 bases, with 8 bases between the two germline ends. CDR3 in DNA: TGTGCCAGTAGTATTGGGAGGGCTGGAAACACCATATATTTT. This encodes CASSIGRAGNTIYF.

V is TRBV5-1 and J is TRBJ2-7, with 10 bases lining up with TRBD2. The germline gives CDR1 SGHRS, CDR2 YFSETQ. The ends lost 4 bases at V and 2 bases at J; junction bases unmatched: 6. The CDR3 is made up of 15 amino acids. This chain's CDR3 is CASSNGLAVPYEQYF. In nucleotides, the CDR3 is TGCGCCAGCAGCAACGGACTAGCGGTTCCCTACGAGCAGTACTTC.

V and J are TRBV9 and TRBJ2-5; possible D gene TRBD1, 6 bases. Germline V gives CDR1 SGDLS, CDR2 YYNGEE. The V end was cut by 0 bases, the J end by 4 bases, with 13 bases between. This CDR3 has 15 amino acids. This chain's CDR3 is CASSVDGGLIETQYF. Written as DNA, the CDR3 is TGTGCCAGCAGCGTAGATGGGGGCCTGATAGAGACCCAGTACTTC.

The count of this clone is one. The gene calls are TRBV6-1 and TRBJ1-2; a weak D match, TRBD1 (5 bases). The CDR3 contains 15 residues. Looked up from germline, CDR1 is MNHNS and CDR2 is SASEGT. Trimming took off 6 bases at V and 5 bases at J, with 19 bases between the two ends. The CDR3 nucleotides read TGTGCCAGCAGAGACCTCCTCGGCGGGGGGTATGGCTACACCTTC. This sequence encodes CASRDLLGGGYGYTF.

The chain links TRBV5-4 to TRBJ2-1; 16 bases are a match to TRBD2. V lost 4 bases to trimming and J lost 1 base; unmatched junction nucleotides: 11. The CDR3 is 20 amino acids. Looked up from germline, CDR1 is SGHNT and CDR2 is YYREEE (reference sequence). CDR3 sequence (DNA): TGTGCCAGCAGCCTCCGCTCCGGGACTAGCGGGAGGGCATCCTACAATGAGCAGTTCTTC. As protein: CASSLRSGTSGRASYNEQFF.

The gene calls are TRBV7-9 and TRBJ2-2; D gene ambiguous. Trimming cost V 5 bases and J 3 bases, with 10 bases left between them. The CDR3 length is 14 residues. Germline V lookup: CDR1 SEHNR, CDR2 FQNEAQ (reference sequence). The CDR3 DNA reads TGTGCCAGCAGCCTTACGCTGGACACCGGGGAGCTGTTTTTT. This codes for CASSLTLDTGELFF.

The chain joins TRBV5-6 to TRBJ1-1; D not resolved. CDR1 is SGHDT, CDR2 YYEEEE, per germline. Trimming cost V 4 bases and J 3 bases, with 4 bases left between them. This CDR3 region has 11 residues. The CDR3 loop reads CASSAYTEAFF. The DNA of the CDR3 is TGTGCCAGCAGCGCGTACACTGAAGCTTTCTTT.